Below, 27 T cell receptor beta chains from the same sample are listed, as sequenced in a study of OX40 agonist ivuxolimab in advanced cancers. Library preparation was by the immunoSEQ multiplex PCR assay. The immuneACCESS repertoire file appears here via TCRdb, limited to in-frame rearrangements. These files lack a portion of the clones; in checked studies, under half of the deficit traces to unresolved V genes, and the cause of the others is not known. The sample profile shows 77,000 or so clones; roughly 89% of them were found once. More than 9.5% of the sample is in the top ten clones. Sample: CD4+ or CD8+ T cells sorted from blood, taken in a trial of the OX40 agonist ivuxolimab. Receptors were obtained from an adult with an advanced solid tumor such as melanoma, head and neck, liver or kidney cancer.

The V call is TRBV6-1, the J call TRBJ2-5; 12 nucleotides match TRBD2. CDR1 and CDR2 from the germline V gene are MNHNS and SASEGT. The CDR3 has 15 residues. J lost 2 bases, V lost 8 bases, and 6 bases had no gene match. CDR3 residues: CASARTSGAQETQYF. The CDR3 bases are TGTGCCAGCGCCCGGACTAGCGGGGCTCAAGAGACCCAGTACTTC.

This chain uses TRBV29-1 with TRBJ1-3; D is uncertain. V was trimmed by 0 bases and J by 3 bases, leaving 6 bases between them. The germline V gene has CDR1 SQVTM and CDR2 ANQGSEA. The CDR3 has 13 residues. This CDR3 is CSVEERFGNTIYF. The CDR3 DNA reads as TGCAGCGTTGAAGAGCGATTTGGAAACACCATATATTTT.

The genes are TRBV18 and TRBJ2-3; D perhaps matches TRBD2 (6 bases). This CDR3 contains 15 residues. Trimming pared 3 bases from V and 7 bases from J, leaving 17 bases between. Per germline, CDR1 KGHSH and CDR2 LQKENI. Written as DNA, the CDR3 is TGTGCCAGCTCACCGGGGGGTACTGGGGCCAATACGCAGTATTTT. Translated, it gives CASSPGGTGANTQYF.

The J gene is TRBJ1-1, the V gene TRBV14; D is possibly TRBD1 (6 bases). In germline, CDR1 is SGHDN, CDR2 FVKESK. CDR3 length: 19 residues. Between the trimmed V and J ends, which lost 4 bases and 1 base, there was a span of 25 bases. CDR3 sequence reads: CASSRGVGFTGASNTEAFF. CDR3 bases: TGTGCCAGCAGCCGAGGGGTAGGTTTTACGGGGGCCTCGAACACTGAAGCTTTCTTT.

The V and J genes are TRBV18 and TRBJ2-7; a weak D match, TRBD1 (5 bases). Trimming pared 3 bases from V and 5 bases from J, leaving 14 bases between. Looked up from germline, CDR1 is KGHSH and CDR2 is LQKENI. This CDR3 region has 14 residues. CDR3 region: CASSPRTRVDEQYF. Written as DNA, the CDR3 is TGTGCCAGCTCACCCAGAACCAGGGTCGACGAGCAGTACTTC.

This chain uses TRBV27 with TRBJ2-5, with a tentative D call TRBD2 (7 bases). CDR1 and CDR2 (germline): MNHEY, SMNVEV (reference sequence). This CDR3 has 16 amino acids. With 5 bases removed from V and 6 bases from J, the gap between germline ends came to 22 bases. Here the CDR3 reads CASSPYMGGGPKTQYF. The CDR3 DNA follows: TGTGCCAGCAGTCCATACATGGGGGGGGGCCCGAAGACCCAGTACTTC.

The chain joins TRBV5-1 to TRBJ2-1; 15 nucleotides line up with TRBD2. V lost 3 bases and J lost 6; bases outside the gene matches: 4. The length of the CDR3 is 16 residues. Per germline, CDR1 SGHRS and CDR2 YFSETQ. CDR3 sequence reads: CASSWGLAGGINEQFF. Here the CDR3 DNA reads TGCGCCAGCAGCTGGGGACTAGCGGGAGGTATCAATGAGCAGTTCTTC.

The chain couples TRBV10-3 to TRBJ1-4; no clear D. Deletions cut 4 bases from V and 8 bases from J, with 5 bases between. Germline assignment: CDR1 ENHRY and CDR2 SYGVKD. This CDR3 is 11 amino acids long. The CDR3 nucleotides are TGTGCCATCAGTGCCGGGGAAAAACTGTTTTTT. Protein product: CAISAGEKLFF.

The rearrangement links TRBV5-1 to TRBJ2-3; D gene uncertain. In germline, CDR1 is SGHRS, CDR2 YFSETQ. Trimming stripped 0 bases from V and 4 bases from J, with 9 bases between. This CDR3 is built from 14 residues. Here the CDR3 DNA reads TGCGCCAGCAGCTTGGACGGGTCTTCAGATACGCAGTATTTT. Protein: CASSLDGSSDTQYF.

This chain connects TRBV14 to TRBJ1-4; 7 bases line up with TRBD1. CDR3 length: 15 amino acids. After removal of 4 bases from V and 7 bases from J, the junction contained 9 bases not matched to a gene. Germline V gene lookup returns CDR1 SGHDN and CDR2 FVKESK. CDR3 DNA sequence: TGTGCCAGCAGCCCAATCGGACAGGAGGGTGAAAAACTGTTTTTT. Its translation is CASSPIGQEGEKLFF. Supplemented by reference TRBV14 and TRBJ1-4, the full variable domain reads EAGVTQFPSHSVIEKGQTVTLRCDPISGHDNLYWYRRVMGKEIKFLLHFVKESKQDESGMPNNRFLAERTGGTYSTLKVQPAELEDSGVYFCASSPIGQEGEKLFFGSGTQLSVL.

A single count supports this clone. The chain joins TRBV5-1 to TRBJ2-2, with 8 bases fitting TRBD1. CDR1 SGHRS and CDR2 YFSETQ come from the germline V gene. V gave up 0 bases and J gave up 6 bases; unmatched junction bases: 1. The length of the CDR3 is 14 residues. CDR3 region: CASSLAQGAGELFF. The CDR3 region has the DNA TGCGCCAGCAGCTTGGCACAGGGGGCCGGGGAGCTGTTTTTT.

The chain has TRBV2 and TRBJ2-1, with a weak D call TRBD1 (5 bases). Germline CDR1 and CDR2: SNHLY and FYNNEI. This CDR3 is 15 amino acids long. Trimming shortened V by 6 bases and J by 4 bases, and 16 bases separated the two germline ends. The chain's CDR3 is CASSFSGYLYNEQFF. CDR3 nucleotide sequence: TGTGCCAGCAGCTTTTCAGGGTACTTGTACAATGAGCAGTTCTTC. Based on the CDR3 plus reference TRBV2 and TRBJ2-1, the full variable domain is EPEVTQTPSHQVTQMGQEVILRCVPISNHLYFYWYRQILGQKVEFLVSFYNNEISEKSEIFDDQFSVERPDGSNFTLKIRSTKLEDSAMYFCASSFSGYLYNEQFFGPGTRLTVL.

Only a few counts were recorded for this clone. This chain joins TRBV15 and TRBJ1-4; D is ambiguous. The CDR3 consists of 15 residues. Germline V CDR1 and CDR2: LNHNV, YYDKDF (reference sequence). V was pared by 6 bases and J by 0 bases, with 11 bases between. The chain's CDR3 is CATSTPQATNEKLFF. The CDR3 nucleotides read TGTGCCACCAGTACCCCCCAAGCAACTAATGAAAAACTGTTTTTT.

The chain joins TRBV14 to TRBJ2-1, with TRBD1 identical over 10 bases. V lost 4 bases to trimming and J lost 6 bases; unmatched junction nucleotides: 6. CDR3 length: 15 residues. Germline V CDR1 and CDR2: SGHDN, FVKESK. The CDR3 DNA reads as TGTGCCAGCAGCCTCCGGGACAGGGGCGGCAATGAGCAGTTCTTC. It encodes CASSLRDRGGNEQFF.

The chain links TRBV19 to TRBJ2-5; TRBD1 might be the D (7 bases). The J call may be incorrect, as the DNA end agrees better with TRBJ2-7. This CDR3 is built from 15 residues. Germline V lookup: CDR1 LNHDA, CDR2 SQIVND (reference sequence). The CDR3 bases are TGTGCCAGTAGCTACGACAGGGAGGCATCCTACGAGCAGTACTTC. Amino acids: CASSYDREASYEQYF.

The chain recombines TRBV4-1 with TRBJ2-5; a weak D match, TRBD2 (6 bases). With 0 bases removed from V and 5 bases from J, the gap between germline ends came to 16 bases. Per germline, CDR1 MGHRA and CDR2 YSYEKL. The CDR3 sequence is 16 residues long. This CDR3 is CASSQDGWRGRETQYF. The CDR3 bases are TGCGCCAGCAGCCAAGATGGGTGGAGGGGTCGGGAGACCCAGTACTTC.

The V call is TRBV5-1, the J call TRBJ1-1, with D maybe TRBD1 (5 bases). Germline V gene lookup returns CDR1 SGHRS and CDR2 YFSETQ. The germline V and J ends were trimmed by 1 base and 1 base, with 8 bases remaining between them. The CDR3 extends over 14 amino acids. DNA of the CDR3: TGCGCCAGCAGCTTGCAACAGGCGAACACTGAAGCTTTCTTT. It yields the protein CASSLQQANTEAFF.

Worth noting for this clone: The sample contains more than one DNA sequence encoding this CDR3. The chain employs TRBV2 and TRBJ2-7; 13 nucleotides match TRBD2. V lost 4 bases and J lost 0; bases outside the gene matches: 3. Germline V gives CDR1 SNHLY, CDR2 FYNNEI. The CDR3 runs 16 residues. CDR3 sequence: CASSAGLAGDSYEQYF. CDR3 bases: TGTGCCAGCAGTGCTGGACTAGCGGGGGACTCCTACGAGCAGTACTTC.

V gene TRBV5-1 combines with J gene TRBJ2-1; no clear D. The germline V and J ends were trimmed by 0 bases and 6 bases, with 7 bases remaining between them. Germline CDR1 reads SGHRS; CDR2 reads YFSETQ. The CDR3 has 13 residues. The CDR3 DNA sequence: TGCGCCAGCAGCTTGGGGGGTTTCAATGAGCAGTTCTTC. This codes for CASSLGGFNEQFF.

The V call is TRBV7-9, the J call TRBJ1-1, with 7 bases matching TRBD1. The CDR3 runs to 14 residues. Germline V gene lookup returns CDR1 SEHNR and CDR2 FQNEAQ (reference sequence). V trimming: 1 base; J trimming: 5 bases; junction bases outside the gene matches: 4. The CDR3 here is CASSLVQGWTEAFF. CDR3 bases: TGTGCCAGCAGCTTAGTACAGGGGTGGACTGAAGCTTTCTTT.

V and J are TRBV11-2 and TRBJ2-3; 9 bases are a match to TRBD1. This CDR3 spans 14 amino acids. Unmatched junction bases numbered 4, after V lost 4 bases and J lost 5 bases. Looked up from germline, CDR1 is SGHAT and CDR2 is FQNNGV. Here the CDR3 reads CASSSDRGGDTQYF. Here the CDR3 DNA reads TGTGCCAGCAGCTCCGACAGGGGGGGAGATACGCAGTATTTT.

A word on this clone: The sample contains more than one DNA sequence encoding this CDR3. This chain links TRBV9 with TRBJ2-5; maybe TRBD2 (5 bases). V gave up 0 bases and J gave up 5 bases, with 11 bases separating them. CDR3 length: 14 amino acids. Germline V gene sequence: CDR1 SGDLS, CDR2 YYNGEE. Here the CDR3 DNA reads TGTGCCAGCAGCGTAGTCGGGGTTGGGGAGACCCAGTACTTC. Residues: CASSVVGVGETQYF.

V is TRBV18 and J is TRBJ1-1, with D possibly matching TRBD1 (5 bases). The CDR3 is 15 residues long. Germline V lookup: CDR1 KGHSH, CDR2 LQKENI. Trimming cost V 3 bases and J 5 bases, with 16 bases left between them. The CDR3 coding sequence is TGTGCCAGCTCACCGCAAACCGGGACGGAGACTGAAGCTTTCTTT. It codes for CASSPQTGTETEAFF.

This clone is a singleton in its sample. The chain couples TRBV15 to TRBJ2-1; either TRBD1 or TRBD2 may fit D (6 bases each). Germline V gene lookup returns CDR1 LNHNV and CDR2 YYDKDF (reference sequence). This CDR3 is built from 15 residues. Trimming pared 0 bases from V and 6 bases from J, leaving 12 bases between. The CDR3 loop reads CATSREPGAGNEQFF. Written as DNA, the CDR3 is TGTGCCACCAGCAGAGAACCGGGGGCAGGCAATGAGCAGTTCTTC.

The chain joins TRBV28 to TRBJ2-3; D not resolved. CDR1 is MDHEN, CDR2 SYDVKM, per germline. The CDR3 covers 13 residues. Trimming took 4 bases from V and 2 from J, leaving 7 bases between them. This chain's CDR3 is CASSYKVTDTQYF. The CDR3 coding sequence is TGTGCCAGCAGTTATAAGGTCACAGATACGCAGTATTTT.

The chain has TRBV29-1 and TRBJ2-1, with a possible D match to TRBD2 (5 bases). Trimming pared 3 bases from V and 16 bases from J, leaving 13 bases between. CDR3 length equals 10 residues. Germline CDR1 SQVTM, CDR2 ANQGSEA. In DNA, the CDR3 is TGCAGCGTTGATGCCGCGGGTGGATTCTTC. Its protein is CSVDAAGGFF.

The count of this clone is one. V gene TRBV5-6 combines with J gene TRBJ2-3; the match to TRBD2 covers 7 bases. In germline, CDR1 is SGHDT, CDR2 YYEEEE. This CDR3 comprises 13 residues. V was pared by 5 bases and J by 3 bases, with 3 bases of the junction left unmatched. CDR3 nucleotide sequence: TGTGCCAGCAGTCTCGGGGGGACAGATACGCAGTATTTT. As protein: CASSLGGTDTQYF.